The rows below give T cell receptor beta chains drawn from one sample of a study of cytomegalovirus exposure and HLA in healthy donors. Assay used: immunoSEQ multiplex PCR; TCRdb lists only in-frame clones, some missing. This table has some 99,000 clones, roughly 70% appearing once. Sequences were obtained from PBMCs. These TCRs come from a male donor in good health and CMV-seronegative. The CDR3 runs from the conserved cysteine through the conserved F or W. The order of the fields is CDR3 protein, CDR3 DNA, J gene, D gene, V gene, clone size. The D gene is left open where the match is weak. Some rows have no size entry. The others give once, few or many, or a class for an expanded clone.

CDR3aa: CASSSEGWRGYTF
CDR3nt: TGTGCCAGCAGTTCGGAGGGCTGGCGTGGCTACACCTTC
j_gene: TRBJ1-2
d_gene: .
v_gene: TRBV27
abundance: .

CDR3aa: CASSLLTGGSVNEQYF
CDR3nt: TGTGCCAGCAGTTTACTGACAGGGGGCTCAGTCAACGAGCAGTACTTC
j_gene: TRBJ2-7
d_gene: TRBD1
v_gene: TRBV28
abundance: .

CDR3aa: CASSPQASGYTDTQYF
CDR3nt: TGTGCCAGCTCACCACAGGCTAGCGGATACACAGATACGCAGTATTTT
j_gene: TRBJ2-3
d_gene: TRBD2
v_gene: TRBV18
abundance: .

CDR3aa: CSVVRQGDEKLFF
CDR3nt: TGCAGCGTAGTCAGACAGGGAGACGAAAAACTGTTTTTT
j_gene: TRBJ1-4
d_gene: TRBD1
v_gene: TRBV29-1
abundance: .

CDR3aa: CASSWGGASTGNTIYF
CDR3nt: TGTGCCAGCAGTTGGGGGGGGGCGAGTACTGGAAACACCATATATTTT
j_gene: TRBJ1-3
d_gene: .
v_gene: TRBV6-5
abundance: .

CDR3aa: CASSPNRGSNQPQHF
CDR3nt: TGTGCCAGCAGTCCCAACAGGGGGTCAAATCAGCCCCAGCATTTT
j_gene: TRBJ1-5
d_gene: TRBD1
v_gene: TRBV6-5
abundance: .

CDR3aa: CASSEAGLYEQYF
CDR3nt: TGTGCCAGCAGTGAAGCGGGGCTTTACGAGCAGTACTTC
j_gene: TRBJ2-7
d_gene: .
v_gene: TRBV2
abundance: .

CDR3aa: CASSSGTGNQPQHF
CDR3nt: TGTGCCAGCAGCTCCGGGACAGGCAATCAGCCCCAGCATTTT
j_gene: TRBJ1-5
d_gene: TRBD1
v_gene: TRBV7-9
abundance: .

CDR3aa: CASTSGLAIKKNPYNEQFF
CDR3nt: TGCGCCAGCACTTCGGGACTAGCGATAAAAAAAAACCCCTACAATGAGCAGTTCTTC
j_gene: TRBJ2-1
d_gene: TRBD2
v_gene: TRBV5-1
abundance: .

CDR3aa: CASSFGQVNTEAFF
CDR3nt: TGTGCCAGCAGCTTTGGACAGGTGAACACTGAAGCTTTCTTT
j_gene: TRBJ1-1
d_gene: TRBD1
v_gene: TRBV5-4
abundance: .

CDR3aa: CASSNKYYEQYF
CDR3nt: TGTGCCAGCAGTAACAAGTACTACGAGCAGTACTTC
j_gene: TRBJ2-7
d_gene: .
v_gene: TRBV5-4
abundance: .

CDR3aa: CAWSVYRGDISTDTQYF
CDR3nt: TGTGCCTGGAGTGTTTACAGGGGGGATATAAGCACAGATACGCAGTATTTT
j_gene: TRBJ2-3
d_gene: TRBD1
v_gene: TRBV30
abundance: once

CDR3aa: CASSSGKTGDTEAFF
CDR3nt: TGTGCCAGCAGCTCTGGAAAGACAGGGGATACTGAAGCTTTCTTT
j_gene: TRBJ1-1
d_gene: TRBD1
v_gene: TRBV13
abundance: .

CDR3aa: CASSYGWRERSEQYF
CDR3nt: TGTGCCAGCAGTTACGGATGGAGGGAGCGGAGCGAGCAGTACTTC
j_gene: TRBJ2-7
d_gene: .
v_gene: TRBV6-5
abundance: once

CDR3aa: CASSERGGYGYTF
CDR3nt: TGTGCCAGCAGTGAACGGGGTGGCTATGGCTACACCTTC
j_gene: TRBJ1-2
d_gene: .
v_gene: TRBV2
abundance: .

CDR3aa: CASSTSGASGRPKGYEQYF
CDR3nt: .
j_gene: TRBJ2-7
d_gene: .
v_gene: TRBV27
abundance: once

CDR3aa: CASNDITEAFF
CDR3nt: TGTGCCAGCAACGACATCACTGAAGCTTTCTTT
j_gene: TRBJ1-1
d_gene: .
v_gene: TRBV28
abundance: few

CDR3aa: CASSLLPGQSSGANVLTF
CDR3nt: TGTGCCAGCAGCTTATTACCGGGACAGAGCTCTGGGGCCAACGTCCTGACTTTC
j_gene: TRBJ2-6
d_gene: TRBD1
v_gene: TRBV7-9
abundance: once

CDR3aa: CASSVSSGFKNEQFF
CDR3nt: TGTGCCAGCAGCGTCTCTAGCGGGTTTAAAAATGAGCAGTTCTTC
j_gene: TRBJ2-1
d_gene: TRBD2
v_gene: TRBV6-4
abundance: .

CDR3aa: CASSRDRVANTGELFF
CDR3nt: TGTGCCAGCAGCAGGGACAGGGTGGCGAACACCGGGGAGCTGTTTTTT
j_gene: TRBJ2-2
d_gene: TRBD1
v_gene: TRBV7-3
abundance: .

CDR3aa: CASSLGGWSGESEQYF
CDR3nt: TGTGCCAGCAGCTTGGGAGGCTGGTCGGGGGAGTCCGAGCAGTACTTC
j_gene: TRBJ2-7
d_gene: .
v_gene: TRBV5-6
abundance: .

CDR3aa: CASSLVGAGNEQFF
CDR3nt: TGTGCCAGCAGCTTGGTGGGGGCCGGCAATGAGCAGTTCTTC
j_gene: TRBJ2-1
d_gene: .
v_gene: TRBV5-6
abundance: .

CDR3aa: CASSVDGGANQPQHF
CDR3nt: TGTGCCAGCAGCGTAGACGGAGGGGCCAATCAGCCCCAGCATTTT
j_gene: TRBJ1-5
d_gene: .
v_gene: TRBV9
abundance: .

CDR3aa: CASSGGDIVYEQYF
CDR3nt: TGTGCCAGCAGCGGGGGGGACATCGTCTACGAGCAGTACTTC
j_gene: TRBJ2-7
d_gene: TRBD2
v_gene: TRBV6-6
abundance: .

CDR3aa: CASSEEAGGKGTDTQYF
CDR3nt: TGTGCCAGCAGTGAAGAAGCTGGGGGCAAGGGCACAGATACGCAGTATTTT
j_gene: TRBJ2-3
d_gene: .
v_gene: TRBV6-1
abundance: .

CDR3aa: CASSFFSTGLSPPHF
CDR3nt: TGTGCCAGCAGCTTTTTCTCGACAGGCCTATCGCCCCCGCATTTT
j_gene: TRBJ1-5
d_gene: .
v_gene: TRBV7-2
abundance: .

CDR3aa: CASSLAGTATYEQYF
CDR3nt: TGTGCCAGCAGCTTGGCAGGGACAGCGACCTACGAGCAGTACTTC
j_gene: TRBJ2-7
d_gene: TRBD1
v_gene: TRBV5-4
abundance: .

CDR3aa: CASSLGTSGYNEQFF
CDR3nt: TGTGCCAGCAGCTTGGGGACTAGCGGCTACAATGAGCAGTTCTTC
j_gene: TRBJ2-1
d_gene: TRBD2
v_gene: TRBV5-4
abundance: .

CDR3aa: CASSTPTGGYTF
CDR3nt: TGTGCCAGTAGTACCCCCACTGGTGGCTACACCTTC
j_gene: TRBJ1-2
d_gene: .
v_gene: TRBV19
abundance: .

CDR3aa: CAIRQGARNEQFF
CDR3nt: TGTGCCATAAGACAGGGGGCGAGGAATGAGCAGTTCTTC
j_gene: TRBJ2-1
d_gene: TRBD1
v_gene: TRBV2
abundance: .

CDR3aa: CASSPMAGPYNEQFF
CDR3nt: TGTGCCAGCAGCCCGATGGCGGGGCCGTACAATGAGCAGTTCTTC
j_gene: TRBJ2-1
d_gene: .
v_gene: TRBV11-2
abundance: .

CDR3aa: CASSLAGIPETQYF
CDR3nt: TGCGCCAGCAGCTTGGCAGGGATCCCAGAGACCCAGTACTTC
j_gene: TRBJ2-5
d_gene: .
v_gene: TRBV5-1
abundance: .

CDR3aa: CASMRQGYNEQFF
CDR3nt: TGTGCCAGCATGCGACAGGGATACAATGAGCAGTTCTTC
j_gene: TRBJ2-1
d_gene: TRBD1
v_gene: TRBV7-2
abundance: few

CDR3aa: CASSLGQSSFYGYTF
CDR3nt: TGTGCCAGCAGCTTGGGACAGTCTTCCTTCTATGGCTACACCTTC
j_gene: TRBJ1-2
d_gene: TRBD1
v_gene: TRBV27
abundance: .

CDR3aa: CASSSTGTGNEQYF
CDR3nt: TGTGCCAGCAGTTCGACCGGGACAGGGAACGAGCAGTACTTC
j_gene: TRBJ2-7
d_gene: TRBD1
v_gene: TRBV5-6
abundance: .

CDR3aa: CASSEDRADTQYF
CDR3nt: TGTGCCAGCAGTGAAGACAGAGCAGATACGCAGTATTTT
j_gene: TRBJ2-3
d_gene: .
v_gene: TRBV6-1
abundance: .

CDR3aa: CASSRLASEYEQYF
CDR3nt: TGTGCCAGCAGCCGCCTAGCGAGTGAATACGAGCAGTACTTC
j_gene: TRBJ2-7
d_gene: .
v_gene: TRBV27
abundance: few

CDR3aa: CASSSYRNTEAFF
CDR3nt: TGTGCCAGCAGCTCGTACAGGAACACTGAAGCTTTCTTT
j_gene: TRBJ1-1
d_gene: .
v_gene: TRBV7-3
abundance: .

CDR3aa: CASSREGGTKEKLFF
CDR3nt: TGTGCCAGCAGCCGAGAGGGAGGGACGAAGGAAAAACTGTTTTTT
j_gene: TRBJ1-4
d_gene: .
v_gene: TRBV11-2
abundance: few

CDR3aa: CASSQVFGSSYNEQFF
CDR3nt: TGTGCCAGCAGCCAAGTTTTCGGGAGCTCCTACAATGAGCAGTTCTTC
j_gene: TRBJ2-1
d_gene: .
v_gene: TRBV4-2
abundance: .

CDR3aa: CASGRDTEAFF
CDR3nt: TGTGCCAGCGGGCGAGACACTGAAGCTTTCTTT
j_gene: TRBJ1-1
d_gene: .
v_gene: TRBV9
abundance: .

CDR3aa: CASSVGQRTEAFF
CDR3nt: TGTGCCAGCAGCGTAGGACAGAGGACTGAAGCTTTCTTT
j_gene: TRBJ1-1
d_gene: .
v_gene: TRBV9
abundance: .

CDR3aa: CASSEWTGIEAFF
CDR3nt: TGTGCCAGCAGTGAATGGACAGGTATTGAAGCTTTCTTT
j_gene: TRBJ1-1
d_gene: TRBD1
v_gene: TRBV6-1
abundance: .

CDR3aa: CASSSMGLREAFF
CDR3nt: TGTGCCAGCAGCTCTATGGGTTTGAGGGAAGCTTTCTTT
j_gene: TRBJ1-1
d_gene: .
v_gene: TRBV28
abundance: .

CDR3aa: CASSQDLDSGRYEQYF
CDR3nt: TGCGCCAGCAGCCAAGATCTGGACAGTGGTCGCTACGAGCAGTACTTC
j_gene: TRBJ2-7
d_gene: .
v_gene: TRBV4-3
abundance: .

CDR3aa: CANGTGELFF
CDR3nt: TGTGCCAACGGGACAGGGGAGCTGTTTTTT
j_gene: TRBJ2-2
d_gene: .
v_gene: TRBV21-1
abundance: .

CDR3aa: CATSRDRKREETQYF
CDR3nt: TGTGCCACCAGCAGAGATAGAAAGAGAGAAGAGACCCAGTACTTC
j_gene: TRBJ2-5
d_gene: .
v_gene: TRBV15
abundance: .

CDR3aa: CASSVYEPPGEAFF
CDR3nt: TGTGCCAGCAGTGTATACGAACCTCCAGGGGAAGCTTTCTTT
j_gene: TRBJ1-1
d_gene: .
v_gene: TRBV6-1
abundance: .

CDR3aa: CASSFGGSETEAFF
CDR3nt: TGTGCCAGCAGCTTCGGGGGATCGGAAACTGAAGCTTTCTTT
j_gene: TRBJ1-1
d_gene: .
v_gene: TRBV7-2
abundance: few

CDR3aa: CASAPDSGTSSYEQYF
CDR3nt: TGCGCCAGCGCGCCCGACTCCGGGACAAGCTCCTACGAGCAGTACTTC
j_gene: TRBJ2-7
d_gene: .
v_gene: TRBV5-1
abundance: .

CDR3aa: CAWRASGFGELFF
CDR3nt: TGTGCCTGGAGGGCTAGCGGGTTCGGGGAGCTGTTTTTT
j_gene: TRBJ2-2
d_gene: TRBD2
v_gene: TRBV30
abundance: .

CDR3aa: CASSKSRDSANIF
CDR3nt: TGTGCCAGCAGCAAATCCCGGGACAGCGCTAATATCTTC
j_gene: TRBJ2-7
d_gene: TRBD1
v_gene: TRBV27
abundance: few

CDR3aa: CACVDSNYGYTF
CDR3nt: TGTGCCTGTGTAGATTCTAACTATGGCTACACCTTC
j_gene: TRBJ1-2
d_gene: .
v_gene: TRBV28
abundance: .

CDR3aa: CASSHRPNTSRDTDTQYF
CDR3nt: TGCGCCAGCAGCCATCGCCCTAACACTAGCCGAGACACAGATACGCAGTATTTT
j_gene: TRBJ2-3
d_gene: .
v_gene: TRBV4-1
abundance: .

CDR3aa: CASSLVGGSSGETQYF
CDR3nt: TGTGCCAGCAGCTTAGTCGGGGGATCCTCGGGAGAGACCCAGTACTTC
j_gene: TRBJ2-5
d_gene: .
v_gene: TRBV7-2
abundance: .

CDR3aa: CASSQDTGFNTEAFF
CDR3nt: TGCGCCAGCAGCCAAGATACGGGGTTTAACACTGAAGCTTTCTTT
j_gene: TRBJ1-1
d_gene: .
v_gene: TRBV4-1
abundance: .